The 8 T cell receptor beta chains reported below all come from one sample, sequenced in a study of neurological immune-mediated disorders. Each CDR3 protein gets one entry after TCRdb re-called the 5' RACE reads with MiXCR. This repertoire shows tens of thousands of distinct CDR3 sequences, about a tenth found once; its top ten account for 1.8%. Sequencing was carried out using PBMCs. The receptor source for this set is a man between 40 and 49 years old in good health.

This clonotype occurred a few times. The V gene is TRBV12-3 or TRBV12-4, the J gene TRBJ1-5; TRBD1 agrees at 8 bases. V shed 1 base, J shed 7 bases, and the junction held 9 bases outside the gene matches. The CDR3 length is 16 residues. CDR3 residues: CASSLDPTGERQPQHF. The CDR3 nucleotides are TGTGCCAGCAGTTTAGATCCGACAGGGGAGAGACAGCCCCAGCATTTT.

This clonotype was recorded many times. This rearrangement joins TRBV5-1 to TRBJ2-7; TRBD1 might be the D (6 bases). Trimming stripped 0 bases from V and 7 bases from J, with 11 bases between. Germline assignment: CDR1 SGHRS and CDR2 YFSETQ. The CDR3 is made up of 13 amino acids. The CDR3 protein is CASSLGPGQEQYF. CDR3 DNA sequence: TGCGCCAGCAGCTTGGGCCCTGGACAGGAGCAGTACTTC.

This clonotype was observed a few times. A single base separates this from a much larger clone, so it may be a read error. The rearrangement links TRBV5-1 to TRBJ1-1; the D gene is possibly TRBD1 (5 bases). The V gene's germline CDR1 is SGHRS and CDR2 YFSETQ. The CDR3 contains 14 residues. CDR3 coding DNA: TGCGCCAGCATCTTGGGGCAGGTAGGCACTGAAGCTTTCTTT. This codes for CASILGQVGTEAFF.

This clonotype showed up many times. The rearrangement links TRBV5-5 to TRBJ1-5, with D unclear. This CDR3 contains 16 residues. V gave up 4 bases and J gave up 0 bases, with 14 bases separating them. Germline V gene sequence: CDR1 SGHKS, CDR2 YYEKEE (reference sequence). CDR3 protein: CASSPLAGNSNQPQHF. CDR3 sequence (DNA): TGTGCCAGCAGCCCGTTGGCGGGGAATAGCAATCAGCCCCAGCATTTT.

This clonotype was seen repeatedly, ten times or more. The J gene is TRBJ1-5, the V gene TRBV6-5; D not resolved. This CDR3 comprises 14 residues. Trimming took 2 bases from V and 7 from J, leaving 12 bases between them. Per the germline V gene, CDR1 is MNHEY and CDR2 is SVGAGI. CDR3 residues: CASSYEGSGQPQHF. In DNA, the CDR3 is TGTGCCAGCAGTTACGAAGGCTCCGGGCAGCCCCAGCATTTT.

This clonotype was picked up many times. V is TRBV10-2 and J is TRBJ1-5; D is uncertain. Trimming cost V 3 bases and J 5 bases, with 11 bases left between them. Germline assignment: CDR1 WSHSY and CDR2 SAAADI. The CDR3 contains 14 residues. Here the CDR3 DNA reads TGCGCCAGCAGTGACACCGGGGTTCATCAGCCCCAGCATTTT. Translating gives CASSDTGVHQPQHF.

This clonotype was seen repeatedly, ten times or more. This chain connects TRBV20-1 to TRBJ1-2; 8 bases align to TRBD1. With 6 bases clipped from V and 7 bases from J, the junction kept 4 bases outside the gene matches. The CDR3 contains 11 residues. Germline V gives CDR1 DFQATT, CDR2 SNEGSKA (reference sequence). Here the CDR3 reads CSARQGTGYTF. CDR3 in DNA: TGCAGTGCCAGACAGGGGACTGGCTACACCTTC.

The chain employs TRBV6-6 and TRBJ2-2; 13 bases align to TRBD2. The CDR3 has 15 amino acids. V dropped 6 bases and J dropped 8; count of bases not matched to a gene: 6. Germline V gene data show CDR1 as MNHNY and CDR2 as SVGAGI (reference sequence). CDR3 residues: CASRLAGGPAGELFF. CDR3 in DNA: TGTGCCAGCAGACTAGCGGGAGGGCCGGCTGGGGAGCTGTTTTTT.